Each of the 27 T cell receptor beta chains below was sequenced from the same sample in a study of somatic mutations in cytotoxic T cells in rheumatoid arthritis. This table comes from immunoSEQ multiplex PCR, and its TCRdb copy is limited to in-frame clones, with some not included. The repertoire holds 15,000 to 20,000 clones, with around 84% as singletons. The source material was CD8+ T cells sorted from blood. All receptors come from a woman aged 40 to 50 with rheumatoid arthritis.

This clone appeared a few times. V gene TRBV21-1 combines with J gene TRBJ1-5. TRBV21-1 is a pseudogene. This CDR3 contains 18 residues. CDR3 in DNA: TGTGCCAGCAGCAAAGGAGGCGGGCCTCCTTCCCCAAATCAGCCCCAGCATTTT. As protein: CASSKGGGPPSPNQPQHF.

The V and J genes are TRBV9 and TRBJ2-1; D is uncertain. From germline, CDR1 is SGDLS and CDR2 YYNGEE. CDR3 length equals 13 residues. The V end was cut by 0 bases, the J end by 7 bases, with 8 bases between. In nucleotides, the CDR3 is TGTGCCAGCAGCGTAGTCCTAGGAAATGAGCAGTTCTTC. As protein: CASSVVLGNEQFF. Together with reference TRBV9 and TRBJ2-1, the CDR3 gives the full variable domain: DSGVTQTPKHLITATGQRVTLRCSPRSGDLSVYWYQQSLDQGLQFLIQYYNGEERAKGNILERFSAQQFPDLHSELNLSSLELGDSALYFCASSVVLGNEQFFGPGTRLTVL.

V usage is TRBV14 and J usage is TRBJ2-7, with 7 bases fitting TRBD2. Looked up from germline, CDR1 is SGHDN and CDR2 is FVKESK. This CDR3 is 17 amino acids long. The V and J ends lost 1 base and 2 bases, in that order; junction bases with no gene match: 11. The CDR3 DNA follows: TGTGCCAGCAGCCAAGCCTCCGGGACTACCTTCCCCTACGAGCAGTACTTC. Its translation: CASSQASGTTFPYEQYF.

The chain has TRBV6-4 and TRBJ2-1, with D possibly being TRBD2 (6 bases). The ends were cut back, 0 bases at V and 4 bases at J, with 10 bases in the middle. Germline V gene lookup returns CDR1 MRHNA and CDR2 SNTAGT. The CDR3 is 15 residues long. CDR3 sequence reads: CASSDSASEYNEQFF. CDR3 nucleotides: TGTGCCAGCAGTGACTCGGCTAGCGAATACAATGAGCAGTTCTTC.

CDR3 in amino acids: CASSSSGQAYEQYF. For the CDR3, the DNA is TGCGCCAGCAGCTCCAGCGGCCAAGCCTACGAGCAGTACTTC. The gene calls are TRBV5-1 and TRBJ2-7, with TRBD2 as a possible D gene (5 bases). Germline V gene lookup returns CDR1 SGHRS and CDR2 YFSETQ. Trimming pared 3 bases from V and 2 bases from J, leaving 12 bases between. The CDR3 runs to 14 residues.

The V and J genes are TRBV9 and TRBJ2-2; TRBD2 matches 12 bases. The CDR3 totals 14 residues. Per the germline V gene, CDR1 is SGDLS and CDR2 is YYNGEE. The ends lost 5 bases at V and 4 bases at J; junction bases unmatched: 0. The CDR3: CASRLAGGTGELFF. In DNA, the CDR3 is TGTGCCAGCAGACTAGCGGGGGGCACCGGGGAGCTGTTTTTT.

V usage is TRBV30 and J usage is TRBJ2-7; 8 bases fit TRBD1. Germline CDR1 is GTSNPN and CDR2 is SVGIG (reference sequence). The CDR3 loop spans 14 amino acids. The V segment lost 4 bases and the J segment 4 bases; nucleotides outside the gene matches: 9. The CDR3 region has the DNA TGTGCCTGGAAGGCTTCAGACAGGGGATACGAGCAGTACTTC. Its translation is CAWKASDRGYEQYF.

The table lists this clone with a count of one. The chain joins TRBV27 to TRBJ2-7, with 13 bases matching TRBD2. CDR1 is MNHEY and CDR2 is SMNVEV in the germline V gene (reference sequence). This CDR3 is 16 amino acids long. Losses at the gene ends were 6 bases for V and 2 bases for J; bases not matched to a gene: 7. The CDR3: CASSGGGLAGTYEQYF. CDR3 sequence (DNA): TGTGCCAGCAGCGGGGGGGGACTAGCGGGAACCTACGAGCAGTACTTC.

The CDR3 sequence is CASIMQGSEQYF. CDR3 DNA sequence: TGTGCCAGCATCATGCAGGGTTCGGAGCAGTACTTC. This chain connects TRBV6-1 to TRBJ2-7; D may be TRBD1 (5 bases). Deletions cut 7 bases from V and 7 bases from J, with 14 bases between. The CDR3 runs to 12 residues. The germline V gene encodes CDR1 MNHNS and CDR2 SASEGT.

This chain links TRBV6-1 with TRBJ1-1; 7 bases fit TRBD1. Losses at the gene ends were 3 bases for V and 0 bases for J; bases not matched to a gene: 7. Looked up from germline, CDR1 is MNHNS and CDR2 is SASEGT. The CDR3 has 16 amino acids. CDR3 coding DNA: TGTGCCAGCAGTGAGTCAGGGGGTCTAATGAACACTGAAGCTTTCTTT. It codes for CASSESGGLMNTEAFF.

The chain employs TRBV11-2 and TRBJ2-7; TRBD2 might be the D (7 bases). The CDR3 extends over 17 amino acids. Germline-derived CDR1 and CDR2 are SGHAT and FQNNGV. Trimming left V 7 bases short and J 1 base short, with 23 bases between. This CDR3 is CASNVGGDQGSSYEQYF. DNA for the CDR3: TGTGCCAGCAATGTGGGAGGGGACCAGGGGTCTTCCTACGAGCAGTACTTC.

This CDR3 reads CASSQEELLNNYGYTF. The CDR3 coding sequence is TGCGCCAGCAGCCAAGAAGAACTCCTGAATAACTATGGCTACACCTTC. This chain links TRBV4-1 with TRBJ1-2; the D is unclear. The ends were cut back, 0 bases at V and 1 base at J, with 12 bases in the middle. CDR3 length: 16 amino acids. Germline values: CDR1 MGHRA, CDR2 YSYEKL.

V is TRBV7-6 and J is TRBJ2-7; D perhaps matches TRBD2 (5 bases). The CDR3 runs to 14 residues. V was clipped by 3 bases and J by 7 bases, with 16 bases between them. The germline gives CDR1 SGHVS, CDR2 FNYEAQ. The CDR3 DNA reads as TGTGCCAGCAGCTTTGCTGGAGGCCCGGAGGAGCAGTACTTC. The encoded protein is CASSFAGGPEEQYF.

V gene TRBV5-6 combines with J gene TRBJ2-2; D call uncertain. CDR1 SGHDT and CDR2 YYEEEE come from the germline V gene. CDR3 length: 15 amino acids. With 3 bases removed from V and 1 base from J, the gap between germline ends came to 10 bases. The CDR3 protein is CASSSPSVNTGELFF. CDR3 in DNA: TGTGCCAGCAGCTCCCCCTCGGTGAACACCGGGGAGCTGTTTTTT.

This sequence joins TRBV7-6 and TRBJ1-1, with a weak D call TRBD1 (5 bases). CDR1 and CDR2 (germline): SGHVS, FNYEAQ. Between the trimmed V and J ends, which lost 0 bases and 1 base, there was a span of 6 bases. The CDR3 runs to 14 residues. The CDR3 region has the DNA TGTGCCAGCAGCTTAGCCCAGGGGAACACTGAAGCTTTCTTT. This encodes CASSLAQGNTEAFF.

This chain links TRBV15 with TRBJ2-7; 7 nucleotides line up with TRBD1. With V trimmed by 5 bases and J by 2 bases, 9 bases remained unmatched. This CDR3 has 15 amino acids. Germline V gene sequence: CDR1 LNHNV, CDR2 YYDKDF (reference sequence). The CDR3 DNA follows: TGTGCCACCAGCCTGTTACCGGGACAGACCTACGAGCAGTACTTC. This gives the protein CATSLLPGQTYEQYF.

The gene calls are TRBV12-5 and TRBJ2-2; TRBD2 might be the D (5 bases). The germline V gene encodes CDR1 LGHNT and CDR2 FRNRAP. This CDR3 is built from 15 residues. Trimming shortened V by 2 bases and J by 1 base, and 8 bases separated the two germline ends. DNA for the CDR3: TGTGCTAGTGGTTTGTTACTAGGGAACACCGGGGAGCTGTTTTTT. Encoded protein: CASGLLLGNTGELFF.

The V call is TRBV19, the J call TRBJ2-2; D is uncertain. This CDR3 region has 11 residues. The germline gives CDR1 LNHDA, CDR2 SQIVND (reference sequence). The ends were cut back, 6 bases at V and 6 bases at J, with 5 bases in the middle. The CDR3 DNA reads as TGTGCCAGTAGCATGTCCGGGGAGCTGTTTTTT. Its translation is CASSMSGELFF.

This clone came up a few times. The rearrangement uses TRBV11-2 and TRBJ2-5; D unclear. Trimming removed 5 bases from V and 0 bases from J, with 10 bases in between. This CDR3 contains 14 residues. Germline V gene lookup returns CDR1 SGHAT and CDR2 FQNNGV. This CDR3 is CASSPPFYQETQYF. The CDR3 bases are TGTGCCAGCAGCCCCCCGTTCTACCAAGAGACCCAGTACTTC.

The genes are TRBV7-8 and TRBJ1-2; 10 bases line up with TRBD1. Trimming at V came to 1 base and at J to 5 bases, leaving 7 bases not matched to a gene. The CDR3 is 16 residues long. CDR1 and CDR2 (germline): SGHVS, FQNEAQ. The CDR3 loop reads CASSLVPTGGDYGYTF. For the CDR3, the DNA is TGTGCCAGCAGCTTAGTTCCGACAGGGGGCGATTATGGCTACACCTTC.

CDR3 nucleotide sequence: TGTGCCAGCAGCAAAGGTACAGGGATTTGTCACGTCCCCCCTCGATCTGGCAATCAGCCCCAGCATTTT. It is translated as CASSKGTGICHVPPRSGNQPQHF. The chain combines TRBV21-1 with TRBJ1-5; TRBD1, the D gene given by the table, was not confirmed from the DNA. TRBV21-1 is described as a pseudogene. This CDR3 is built from 23 residues.

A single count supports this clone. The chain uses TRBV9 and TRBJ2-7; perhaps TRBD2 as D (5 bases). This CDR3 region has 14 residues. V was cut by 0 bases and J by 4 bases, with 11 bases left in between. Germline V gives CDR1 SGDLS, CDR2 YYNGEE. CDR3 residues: CASSVAPGGYEQYF. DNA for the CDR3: TGTGCCAGCAGCGTAGCTCCTGGAGGTTACGAGCAGTACTTC.

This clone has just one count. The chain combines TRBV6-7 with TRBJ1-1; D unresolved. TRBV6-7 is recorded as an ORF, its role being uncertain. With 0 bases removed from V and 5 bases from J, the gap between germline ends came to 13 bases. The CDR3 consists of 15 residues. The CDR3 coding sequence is TGTGCCAGCAGTTACTCGAAGAGGGATATAACTGAAGCTTTCTTT. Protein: CASSYSKRDITEAFF.

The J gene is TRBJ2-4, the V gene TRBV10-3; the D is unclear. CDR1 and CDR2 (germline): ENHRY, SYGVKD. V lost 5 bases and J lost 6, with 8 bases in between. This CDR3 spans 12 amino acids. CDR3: CAISSESNIQYF. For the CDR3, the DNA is TGTGCCATCAGTTCCGAGTCAAACATTCAGTACTTC.

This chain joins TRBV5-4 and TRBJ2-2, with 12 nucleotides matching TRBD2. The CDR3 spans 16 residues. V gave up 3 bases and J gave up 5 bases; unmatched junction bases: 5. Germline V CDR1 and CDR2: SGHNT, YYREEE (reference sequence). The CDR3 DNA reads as TGTGCCAGCAGCTGGGTTCTAGCGGGAGGGACCGGGGAGCTGTTTTTT. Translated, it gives CASSWVLAGGTGELFF.

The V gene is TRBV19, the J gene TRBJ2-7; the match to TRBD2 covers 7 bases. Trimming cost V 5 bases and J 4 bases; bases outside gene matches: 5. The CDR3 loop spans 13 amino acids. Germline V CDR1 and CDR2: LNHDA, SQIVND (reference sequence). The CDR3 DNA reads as TGTGCCAGTAGTCCGGGGGAGGGTTACGAGCAGTACTTC. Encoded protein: CASSPGEGYEQYF.

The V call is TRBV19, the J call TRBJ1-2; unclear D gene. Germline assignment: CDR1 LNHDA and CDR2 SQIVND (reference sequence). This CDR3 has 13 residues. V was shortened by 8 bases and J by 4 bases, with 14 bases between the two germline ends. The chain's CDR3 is CASGPTTGYGYTF. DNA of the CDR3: TGTGCCAGTGGGCCGACAACTGGCTATGGCTACACCTTC.